This T cell receptor beta chain was sequenced in a study of blood T cells in healthy people across ages. In the study overall: About one barcoded beta molecule per two T cells came from capture by template switching.

This CDR3 has 14 residues. Germline V gene lookup returns CDR1 MNHEY and CDR2 SMNVEV (reference sequence). The J segment lost 1 base and the V segment lost 6 bases, leaving 4 bases of the junction unmatched. The table lists this clonotype with a few counts. A second 7 to 11 cycle PCR used barcoded and J-beta primers. Unique molecular identifiers of 12 random nucleotides labeled each cDNA. A minimum of 3 million CDR3-containing paired-end reads was obtained for each sample. TCRdb re-called the 5' RACE reads with MiXCR, one entry per CDR3 protein. The table records over 700,000 distinct CDR3 sequences, approximately 53% of them present only once. Donors ranged from roughly 6 to 90 years old and were healthy Caucasians in Russia.

Sequencing was performed on blood. This clonotype was sampled from an elderly man in good health. V and J are TRBV27 and TRBJ2-7; 9 bases are a match to TRBD1. DNA of the CDR3: TGTGCCAGCAGCGGACAGGGGTATTCCTACGAGCAGTACTTC. Translating it yields CASSGQGYSYEQYF.